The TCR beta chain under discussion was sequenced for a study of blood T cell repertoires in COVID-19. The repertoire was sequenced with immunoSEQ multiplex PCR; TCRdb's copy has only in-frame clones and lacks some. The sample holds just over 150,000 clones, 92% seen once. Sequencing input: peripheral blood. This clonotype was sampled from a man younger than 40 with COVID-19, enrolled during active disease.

The CDR3 here is CASSLAGTYYQPQHF. As DNA, the CDR3 is TGTGCCAGCAGCTTGGCCGGGACATATTATCAGCCCCAGCATTTT. The chain has TRBV5-8 and TRBJ1-5, with D possibly TRBD1 on 6 matching bases. Germline CDR1 reads SGHTS; CDR2 reads YDEGEE. The CDR3 is made up of 15 amino acids. V was trimmed by 0 bases and J by 5 bases, leaving 12 bases between them.